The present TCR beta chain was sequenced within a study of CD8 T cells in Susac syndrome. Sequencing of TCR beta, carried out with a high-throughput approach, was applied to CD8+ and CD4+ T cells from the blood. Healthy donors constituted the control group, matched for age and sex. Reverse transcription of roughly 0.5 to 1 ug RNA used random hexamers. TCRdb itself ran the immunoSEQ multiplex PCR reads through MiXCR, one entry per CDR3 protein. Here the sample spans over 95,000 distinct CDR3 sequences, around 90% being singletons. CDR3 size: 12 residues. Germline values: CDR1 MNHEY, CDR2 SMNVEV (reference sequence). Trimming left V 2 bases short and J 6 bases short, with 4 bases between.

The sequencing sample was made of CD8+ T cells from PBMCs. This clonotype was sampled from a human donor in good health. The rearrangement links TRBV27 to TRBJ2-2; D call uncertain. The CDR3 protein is CASSLAAGELFF. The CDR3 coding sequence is TGTGCCAGCAGTTTAGCCGCCGGGGAGCTGTTTTTT.